The entry below gives a single T cell receptor (beta chain) sequence along with its context. This entry belongs to a study of blood T cell repertoires in COVID-19. J lost 2 bases, V lost 7 bases, and 8 bases had no gene match. The CDR3 is made up of 13 amino acids. Germline loops: CDR1 GTSNPN, CDR2 SVGIG (reference sequence). Categorization into cohorts depended on clinical history that participants reported. In the original processing: From reference gene primer amplification, estimates of nucleated cell counts were derived. Produced via immunoSEQ multiplex PCR; TCRdb's table is partial and in-frame only. From that table come the V and J calls and clone size; the DNA was used to work out D and trimming. The sample consists of around 130,000 clones, 70% to 90% of them appearing once.

The genes are TRBV30 and TRBJ2-7; 7 bases agree with TRBD1. This clonotype was sampled from a woman aged 50 to 65 who had recovered from COVID-19. Sequenced material: PBMCs or T cells enriched from blood (not recorded which). CDR3 sequence reads: CASLGDSTYEQYF. The CDR3 DNA is TGTGCCTCCTTAGGGGACAGCACCTACGAGCAGTACTTC. Full variable domain (remainder filled in from reference TRBV30 and TRBJ2-7): SQTIHQWPATLVQPVGSPLSLECTVEGTSNPNLYWYRQAAGRGLQLLFYSVGIGQISSEVPQNLSASRPQDRQFILSSKKLLLSDSGFYLCASLGDSTYEQYFGPGTRLTVT.